The source of this T cell receptor beta chain is a study of blood T cells in healthy people across ages. About the study: Template switching captured about one barcoded beta molecule per two T cells.

Trimming took 8 bases from V and 3 from J, leaving 8 bases between them. The CDR3 covers 11 residues. CDR1 is LGHDT, CDR2 YNNKEL, per germline (reference sequence). RNA extraction gave at least 6 micrograms of total RNA per sample. Combining a sample-barcoded 5' primer with a J-beta primer mix, a second PCR ran for about 6 to 12 cycles. Through a template-switch adaptor with 12 random nucleotides, each cDNA molecule received a tag. Every sample produced at least 2.5 million CDR3-containing paired-end reads. TCRdb reanalysed the 5' RACE reads using MiXCR and keeps one entry per CDR3 protein. The table records 710,000 or so distinct CDR3 sequences, 22% of them present only once. The table lists this clonotype with many counts.

This chain uses TRBV3-1 with TRBJ2-7; D uncertain. The sequencing input was blood. The TCR was taken from a man between 65 and 85 years old in good health. The CDR3 loop is CASSLNYEQYF. The CDR3, as DNA: TGTGCCAGCTCACTTAACTACGAGCAGTACTTC.